The clone carrying this TCR beta chain was picked up many times. Its antigen is still unknown. Unique molecular identifiers were incorporated during preparation of the TCRbeta library. TCRdb re-derived calls from the PCR reads in MiXCR, one entry per CDR3 protein. In the table there are 90,000 to 120,000 distinct CDR3 sequences, approximately 6.4% of which are singletons. The data stem from a study of T-cell reconstitution after alpha-beta-depleted transplantation in children. Findings of the study overall: Hyperexpanded clones declined; after one year, newly produced T cells mostly supplied diversity. Reportedly, roughly two months post-transplant, alpha-beta T cells arose from several hundred expanded graft clones.

From germline, CDR1 is SEHNR and CDR2 FQNEAQ (reference sequence). This CDR3 is 15 amino acids long. Deletions cut 5 bases from V and 4 bases from J, with 17 bases between. V and J are TRBV7-9 and TRBJ2-5; D is unclear. This sequence was found in a male patient aged 2-15 years who had a stem cell transplant for acute lymphoblastic leukemia, so the T cells may come from the graft donor. The sample in question was PBMCs, mostly from graft donor cells, obtained 360 days after TCRalphabeta/CD19-depleted stem cell transplant. The CDR3 region is CASSPEAVFVETQYF. The DNA of the CDR3 is TGTGCCAGCAGCCCGGAAGCCGTCTTCGTAGAGACCCAGTACTTC.